This T cell receptor (beta chain) was sequenced in a study of CD8 T cells in Susac syndrome. It was with random hexamers that about 0.45 to 1 ug RNA was reverse transcribed. Multiplex immunoSEQ PCR targeted 54 Vbeta and 13 Jbeta TCR beta segments. TCRdb reprocessed the immunoSEQ multiplex PCR reads with MiXCR, giving one entry per CDR3 protein. The sample has about 210,000 distinct CDR3 sequences, over 85% seen once. Sequencing input: CD4+ T cells from PBMCs. The TCR originated in a human donor in good health.

The CDR3 spells CASTDNSPLHF. The CDR3 nucleotides read TGTGCCAGCACCGATAATTCACCCCTCCACTTT. The chain links TRBV6-2 or TRBV6-3 to TRBJ1-6; D is unresolved. The V end lost 7 bases, the J end lost 5 bases, and 3 bases lay between the germline ends. The CDR3 contains 11 residues. Per germline, CDR1 MNHEY and CDR2 SVGEGT.